The subject of this entry is one T cell receptor (beta chain). Sequencing was performed with immunoSEQ multiplex PCR; in TCRdb, only in-frame clones are kept and a portion is missing. Among approximately 160,000 clones, around four fifths were seen once, and the ten largest hold 4.4%. The CDR3 consists of 15 residues. Germline values: CDR1 SGHTA, CDR2 FQGNSA. The germline V and J ends were trimmed by 4 bases and 2 bases, with 14 bases remaining between them. This entry is derived from a study of blood T cell repertoires in COVID-19. About the study: Material from acute and convalescent COVID-19 was sourced from the United States, Italy and Spain.

Assignments of participants to cohorts depended upon their own reported clinical history. The TCR originated in a woman between 45 and 65 years old who had recovered from COVID-19. The sequenced sample consisted of PBMCs or T cells enriched from blood (not recorded which). The chain couples TRBV7-2 to TRBJ1-2; D is uncertain. The CDR3 DNA follows: TGTGCCAGCAGCTACTCCCAGACACTCAACTATGGCTACACCTTC. It codes for CASSYSQTLNYGYTF. The complete variable domain, with remaining parts taken from reference TRBV7-2 and TRBJ1-2, reads GAGVSQSPSNKVTEKGKDVELRCDPISGHTALYWYRQSLGQGLEFLIYFQGNSAPDKSGLPSDRFSAERTGGSVSTLTIQRTQQEDSAVYLCASSYSQTLNYGYTFGSGTRLTVV.